One and the same sample provided the 19 T cell receptor beta chains below, sequenced in a study of T cells in severe cutaneous drug reactions. The patients sequenced had a carbamazepine-induced Stevens-Johnson syndrome or toxic epidermal necrolysis reaction. Libraries were made by iRepertoire multiplex PCR with TCR subtype-specific primers for bulk and single-cell sequencing. From the multiplex PCR reads, TCRdb lists one entry per CDR3 protein and no DNA. Recorded here are 5,000 to 7,500 distinct CDR3 sequences; the top ten clones represent around a third. Sequencing used cells from a skin blister. The receptor set was obtained from a human donor with toxic epidermal necrolysis, a severe cutaneous drug reaction.

J is TRBJ2-2 and V is TRBV10-2; the TCRdb call, TRBD1, lacks DNA for checking. CDR1 is WSHSY and CDR2 is SAAADI in the germline V gene. This CDR3 is 13 amino acids long. CDR3 in amino acids: CASMGRNTGELFF.

The chain is built from TRBV7-2 and TRBJ2-7; TCRdb's D call, TRBD1, is unchecked because there is no DNA. The CDR3 runs to 13 residues. CDR1 is SGHTA and CDR2 is FQGNSA in the germline V gene. The CDR3 spells CASSLPPTYEQYF. Complete variable domain (other parts from reference TRBV7-2 and TRBJ2-7): GAGVSQSPSNKVTEKGKDVELRCDPISGHTALYWYRQSLGQGLEFLIYFQGNSAPDKSGLPSDRFSAERTGGSVSTLTIQRTQQEDSAVYLCASSLPPTYEQYFGPGTRLTVT.

This clonotype shows up as medium-sized by frequency. This CDR3 reads CASSSTGHPQYEQYF. This chain joins TRBV13 and TRBJ2-7; the TCRdb call, TRBD1, lacks DNA for checking. From germline, CDR1 is PRHDT and CDR2 FYEKMQ (reference sequence). The CDR3 has 15 amino acids.

This clonotype is medium-sized by frequency. This chain links TRBV9 with TRBJ1-2; TCRdb's D call, TRBD1, is unchecked because there is no DNA. The germline V gene encodes CDR1 SGDLS and CDR2 YYNGEE. The CDR3 covers 17 residues. The CDR3 region is CASSPIDRGREDYGYTF. The full variable domain, with the rest looked up from reference TRBV9 and TRBJ1-2, is DSGVTQTPKHLITATGQRVTLRCSPRSGDLSVYWYQQSLDQGLQFLIQYYNGEERAKGNILERFSAQQFPDLHSELNLSSLELGDSALYFCASSPIDRGREDYGYTFGSGTRLTVV.

The gene calls are TRBV7-2 and TRBJ2-1; checking the TCRdb D call of TRBD1 is not possible without DNA. The CDR3 is made up of 13 amino acids. Germline lookup yields CDR1 SGHTA and CDR2 FQGNSA. This CDR3 is CASRQGPNNEQFF.

The chain is built from TRBV9 and TRBJ2-7; there is no DNA to check the TCRdb D call of TRBD1. This CDR3 has 15 amino acids. Germline lookup yields CDR1 SGDLS and CDR2 YYNGEE. This CDR3 reads CASSPLDTPGGEQYF.

The V call is TRBV4-1, the J call TRBJ2-2. This CDR3 has 12 amino acids. Germline-derived CDR1 and CDR2 are MGHRA and YSYEKL. The CDR3: CASRKASGELFF.

The chain joins TRBV28 to TRBJ2-3; the D gene TCRdb calls, TRBD2, cannot be checked with no DNA. The germline V gene has CDR1 MDHEN and CDR2 SYDVKM. The CDR3 is 11 amino acids. The CDR3: CASRGSGTPYF.

The chain is built from TRBV6-5 and TRBJ1-1; TCRdb lists TRBD1, though no DNA is available to test this call. The CDR3 totals 13 residues. CDR1 is MNHEY, CDR2 SVGAGI, per germline. The CDR3 sequence: CASTPSWGTEAFF.

Its frequency marks this clonotype as medium-sized. CDR3 region: CAWSDFQETQYF. The genes are TRBV30 and TRBJ2-5. From germline, CDR1 is GTSNPN and CDR2 SVGIG (reference sequence). The CDR3 covers 12 residues.

This chain links TRBV7-9 with TRBJ2-5; the TRBD1 assignment by TCRdb is unverifiable without DNA. CDR1 is SEHNR, CDR2 FQNEAQ, per germline (reference sequence). This CDR3 comprises 15 residues. The CDR3 here is CASSLRTGGQETQYF.

This chain connects TRBV11-2 to TRBJ2-3; TCRdb returns TRBD2, unconfirmable since there is no DNA. The CDR3 sequence is 17 residues long. Germline loops: CDR1 SGHAT, CDR2 FQNNGV. CDR3 protein: CASSTWTSGRAGNTQYF.

The chain links TRBV12-3 or TRBV12-4 to TRBJ2-2; TCRdb calls TRBD1, which cannot be checked without DNA. The CDR3 length is 15 residues. The CDR3 sequence: CASNRGTEDTGELFF.

The rearrangement joins TRBV7-6 to TRBJ2-3. The CDR3 is 13 residues long. Germline loops: CDR1 SGHVS, CDR2 FNYEAQ. CDR3 residues: CASSGGSTDTQYF.

V usage is TRBV19 and J usage is TRBJ1-1. The CDR3 has 13 amino acids. Germline values: CDR1 LNHDA, CDR2 SQIVND (reference sequence). The CDR3: CASSTVTTTEAFF.

This chain uses TRBV13 with TRBJ2-7; TCRdb names TRBD1, which stays unverified in the absence of DNA. Germline loops: CDR1 PRHDT, CDR2 FYEKMQ (reference sequence). The CDR3 is 15 residues long. The CDR3 is CASSLLGQGHYEQYF.

The chain links TRBV7-9 to TRBJ1-3; TCRdb selects TRBD1, and the lack of DNA leaves this call unchecked. Germline V gene sequence: CDR1 SEHNR, CDR2 FQNEAQ (reference sequence). The CDR3 runs to 16 residues. CDR3 sequence: CASSLRTGLSGNTIYF.

CDR3: CASSRGLRGRSYEQYF. The rearrangement links TRBV11-2 to TRBJ2-7. Germline loops: CDR1 SGHAT, CDR2 FQNNGV. This CDR3 has 16 amino acids.

V usage is TRBV13 and J usage is TRBJ2-7. This CDR3 comprises 11 residues. Looked up from germline, CDR1 is PRHDT and CDR2 is FYEKMQ (reference sequence). The CDR3 sequence: CASSLLYEQYF.